This T cell receptor (beta chain) was sequenced in a study of T cells after yellow fever vaccination (dated by TCRdb to between 2018 and 2021). With respect to the entire study: The SMART-Seq v4 Ultra Low Input RNA kit was used to prepare libraries from fractions with low cell numbers. Two healthy male donors made up the cohort, one aged 18 to 29 years and the other aged 30 to 40 years. Blood samples were taken at several timepoints before and after primary and secondary immunization, and bulk PBMC replicates and cell subsets were isolated. Bulk TCR alpha and beta repertoires were sequenced longitudinally to track T-cell clones before and after primary and booster YFV17D yellow fever vaccination.

This clonotype was picked up a small number of times. The antigen this receptor binds is unknown. Base quality data are lacking; no much larger clone is found one base away. Per the publication, the treatment or condition label means: live attenuated yellow fever vaccine strain. PBMCs were isolated from peripheral blood using a standard Ficoll-Paque protocol. Dynabeads CD4 and CD8 positive selection kits were used to isolate the CD4 and CD8 T-cell fractions. TriZol was used to extract RNA from bulk PBMCs, from CD4 and CD8 fractions, and from dextramer-positive and dextramer-negative fractions. Study-level results and caveats: The secondary T-cell response was found to be weaker but faster than the primary response, with a peak reached on day 5 rather than on day 15. After the booster, most of the clones that had expanded following primary vaccination were detected again (roughly 96% of CD4 and around 90% of CD8), which suggests that memory was broadly maintained. Because the study included only a couple of donors, the extent to which the findings can be generalized is limited. Computational filtering was needed because FACS-sorted repertoires could contain abundant contaminating clonotypes from the bulk population. A small fraction of clonotypes showed up in both the CD4 and CD8 compartments, probably as a result of convergent recombination.

The germline V gene (reference sequence) yields DFQATT for CDR1 and SNEGSKA for CDR2. The CDR3 has 11 amino acids, counting the end cysteine and phenylalanine. The entry retains the CDR3 DNA only, 33 bases that are in frame from base 1. V is shortened by 6 bases, J by 6 bases, and the region joining them spans 9 bases. Synthesis of TCR cDNA relied on 5'RACE template switching, a step that introduced a universal primer site along with unique molecular identifiers. cDNA synthesis was primed from both the TCR alpha and TCR beta constant segments. Library amplification involved two PCR steps, and the second step added sample barcodes and sequencing adapters. Sequencing of libraries was performed on Illumina HiSeq 2500 (2x100 bp) or NovaSeq (2x150 bp). For the original study's pipeline: MIGEC handled demultiplexing of reads and collapsing into UMI consensus sequences, while MiXCR performed V(D)J alignment. Vaccine-responding clonotypes were identified with edgeR using replicate PBMC samples, with FDR below 0.01 and a log2 fold change above 5 up to day 15 being required. CD4 or CD8 identity was assigned to each bulk clonotype according to whether the clonotype was present at higher abundance in the sequenced CD4 repertoire or the sequenced CD8 repertoire. TCRdb's own reprocessing of the public reads used fastp at Q25 and MiXCR and kept productive beta chains. CDR3 protein sequences are deduplicated, and each keeps its most common genes and DNA. TCRdb's processing, not the study's, gives the V and J calls here. Counted in this sample were 200,000 to 300,000 distinct CDR3 sequences; about an eighth of them appeared once. The leading ten clones occupy roughly 0.5% of the sample.

The chain employs TRBV20-1 and TRBJ2-1; tentative D gene TRBD2, with 5 bases matching. Sequenced material: CD4+ T cells sorted from PBMCs, taken 45 days after the yellow fever booster vaccination. This TCR was sampled from a young man who received the YFV17D yellow fever vaccine. The DNA is TGCAGTGCGGGAGCGTTCAATGAGCAGTTCTTC. It translates to CSAGAFNEQFF.